The clone carrying this T cell receptor (beta chain) occurred a few times. The sample is drawn from a study of blood T cells in healthy people across ages. The germline V gene encodes CDR1 SNHLY and CDR2 FYNNEI. This CDR3 has 15 amino acids. The V end lost 3 bases, the J end lost 0 bases, and 12 bases lay between the germline ends. PCR was performed a second time for roughly 6 to 12 cycles using a sample-barcoded 5' primer and a J-beta primer mix. TCRdb itself ran the 5' RACE reads through MiXCR, one entry per CDR3 protein. Among around 1,000,000 distinct CDR3 sequences, approximately 26% were seen once, and the ten largest hold around 0.75%. These data are also associated with another study on T cells of mothers and their children.

The sequenced sample consisted of blood. This clonotype originated in a girl aged 2 to 10 in good health. V is TRBV2 and J is TRBJ2-7; D gene uncertain. The CDR3 reads CASSERHPYSYEQYF. In DNA form, the CDR3 reads TGTGCCAGCAGTGAGCGACACCCTTACTCCTACGAGCAGTACTTC.